These T cell receptor beta chains were read from a single sample in a study of glioma-infiltrating T cells after dendritic cell vaccination. Method: immunoSEQ multiplex PCR; TCRdb's copy keeps in-frame clones and lacks some. The sample includes fewer than 50,000 clones, roughly 79% seen only once; the top ten take about 7.8%. The sequencing used blood, collected before dendritic cell vaccination. These receptors were collected from a human donor with glioblastoma. Each CDR3 is given with its conserved first and last residue. The order of the fields is V gene, J gene, clone size, D gene, CDR3 protein, CDR3 DNA. A D gene is named only where the DNA matches it firmly. Rows give clone size only sometimes, using once, few, many, or a class for an expanded clone.

v_call: TRBV7-3
j_call: TRBJ2-3
clone_size: NA
d_call: TRBD2
cdr3_aa: CASSSSGGVTDTQYF
cdr3_nt: TGTGCCAGCAGCTCCAGCGGGGGGGTCACAGATACGCAGTATTTT

v_call: TRBV28
j_call: TRBJ2-3
clone_size: NA
d_call: TRBD2
cdr3_aa: CASTSPGGGTDTQYF
cdr3_nt: TGTGCCTCGACAAGTCCTGGCGGGGGGACAGATACGCAGTATTTT

v_call: TRBV27
j_call: TRBJ2-7
clone_size: once
d_call: TRBD2
cdr3_aa: CASSPLMLAGANEQYF
cdr3_nt: TGTGCCAGCAGTCCGCTAATGCTAGCGGGGGCCAACGAGCAGTACTTC

v_call: TRBV19
j_call: TRBJ2-5
clone_size: NA
d_call: TRBD2
cdr3_aa: CASSIWLAGVETQYF
cdr3_nt: TGTGCCAGTAGTATTTGGCTAGCGGGGGTGGAGACCCAGTACTTC

v_call: TRBV4-1
j_call: TRBJ2-7
clone_size: NA
d_call: TRBD2
cdr3_aa: CASSQIAGGPYEQYF
cdr3_nt: TGCGCCAGCAGCCAAATTGCGGGGGGCCCCTACGAGCAGTACTTC

v_call: TRBV7-2
j_call: TRBJ2-5
clone_size: NA
d_call: NA
cdr3_aa: CASSLGVGETQYF
cdr3_nt: TGTGCCAGCAGCTTAGGTGTCGGGGAGACCCAGTACTTC

v_call: TRBV2
j_call: TRBJ2-5
clone_size: NA
d_call: NA
cdr3_aa: CASSFQGTQETQYF
cdr3_nt: TGTGCCAGCAGTTTCCAGGGGACCCAAGAGACCCAGTACTTC

v_call: TRBV5-4
j_call: TRBJ1-2
clone_size: NA
d_call: NA
cdr3_aa: CASSPRGDAYGYTF
cdr3_nt: TGTGCCAGCAGCCCCCGGGGGGACGCCTATGGCTACACCTTC

v_call: TRBV19
j_call: TRBJ2-7
clone_size: NA
d_call: TRBD2
cdr3_aa: CASSIKPPTSGLTYEQYF
cdr3_nt: TGTGCCAGTAGTATCAAGCCCCCGACTAGCGGCCTCACCTACGAGCAGTATTTC

v_call: TRBV2
j_call: TRBJ1-5
clone_size: NA
d_call: NA
cdr3_aa: CASSESNQPQHF
cdr3_nt: TGTGCCAGCAGTGAATCAAATCAGCCCCAGCATTTT

v_call: TRBV2
j_call: TRBJ2-1
clone_size: NA
d_call: NA
cdr3_aa: CASSEWQGGINEQFF
cdr3_nt: TGTGCCAGCAGTGAATGGCAGGGAGGAATCAATGAGCAGTTCTTC

v_call: TRBV7-9
j_call: TRBJ1-2
clone_size: NA
d_call: TRBD1
cdr3_aa: CASSYDRGVRGYTF
cdr3_nt: TGTGCCAGCAGCTACGACAGGGGGGTGCGAGGCTACACCTTC

v_call: TRBV18
j_call: TRBJ1-6
clone_size: NA
d_call: TRBD1
cdr3_aa: CASSPLGQPEHCSYNSPLHF
cdr3_nt: TGTGCCAGCTCACCATTGGGACAGCCGGAACACTGCTCCTATAATTCACCCCTCCACTTT

v_call: TRBV28
j_call: TRBJ1-2
clone_size: once
d_call: TRBD1
cdr3_aa: CASSWTGAYGYTF
cdr3_nt: TGTGCCAGCAGTTGGACAGGGGCCTATGGCTACACCTTC

v_call: TRBV11-3
j_call: TRBJ2-1
clone_size: NA
d_call: NA
cdr3_aa: CASSYHLGEQFF
cdr3_nt: TGTGCCAGCAGCTACCACCTCGGTGAGCAGTTCTTC

v_call: TRBV4-1
j_call: TRBJ2-7
clone_size: NA
d_call: TRBD1
cdr3_aa: CASSQEGTGTIYEQYF
cdr3_nt: TGCGCCAGCAGCCAAGAGGGGACAGGGACTATCTACGAGCAGTACTTC

v_call: TRBV4-1
j_call: TRBJ2-3
clone_size: NA
d_call: NA
cdr3_aa: CASSQHYTDTQYF
cdr3_nt: TGCGCCAGCAGCCAACACTACACAGATACGCAGTATTTT

v_call: TRBV10-1
j_call: TRBJ2-3
clone_size: NA
d_call: TRBD2
cdr3_aa: CASSESGLAGAATDTQYF
cdr3_nt: TGCGCCAGCAGTGAGTCAGGCCTAGCGGGGGCCGCGACAGATACGCAGTATTTT

v_call: TRBV6-5
j_call: TRBJ2-2
clone_size: once
d_call: TRBD1
cdr3_aa: CASSPTGGNTGELFF
cdr3_nt: TGTGCCAGCAGTCCGACAGGGGGGAACACCGGGGAGCTGTTTTTT

v_call: TRBV11-3
j_call: TRBJ1-2
clone_size: NA
d_call: NA
cdr3_aa: CASSPRYRERGDPANYGYTF
cdr3_nt: TGTGCCAGCAGCCCCCGATACAGGGAAAGGGGCGACCCGGCTAACTATGGCTACACCTTC

v_call: TRBV6-5
j_call: TRBJ1-2
clone_size: few
d_call: TRBD1
cdr3_aa: CASRQTGGYGYTF
cdr3_nt: TGTGCCAGCAGACAGACAGGGGGCTATGGCTACACCTTC

v_call: TRBV9
j_call: TRBJ2-5
clone_size: NA
d_call: TRBD2
cdr3_aa: CASSRGLAQETQYF
cdr3_nt: TGTGCCAGCAGTCGAGGACTAGCTCAAGAGACCCAGTACTTC

v_call: TRBV7-2
j_call: TRBJ2-7
clone_size: NA
d_call: TRBD1
cdr3_aa: CASRGTGGTYEQYF
cdr3_nt: TGTGCCAGCAGAGGGACAGGGGGGACCTACGAGCAGTACTTC

v_call: TRBV7-2
j_call: TRBJ1-1
clone_size: NA
d_call: TRBD1
cdr3_aa: CASSGQGVGEAFF
cdr3_nt: TGTGCCAGCAGCGGACAGGGGGTCGGTGAAGCTTTCTTT

v_call: TRBV11-1
j_call: TRBJ2-7
clone_size: NA
d_call: TRBD2
cdr3_aa: CASSRSGGIEQYF
cdr3_nt: TGTGCCAGCAGCCGTAGCGGGGGTATTGAGCAGTACTTC

v_call: TRBV18
j_call: TRBJ2-7
clone_size: NA
d_call: TRBD1
cdr3_aa: CASSPGTGGLGEQYF
cdr3_nt: TGTGCCAGCTCACCAGGGACAGGGGGATTGGGGGAGCAGTACTTC

v_call: TRBV28
j_call: TRBJ1-2
clone_size: NA
d_call: TRBD1
cdr3_aa: CASFGQDGYTF
cdr3_nt: TGTGCCAGCTTTGGACAGGACGGCTACACCTTC

v_call: TRBV5-5
j_call: TRBJ2-5
clone_size: NA
d_call: NA
cdr3_aa: CASSLRAGEETQYF
cdr3_nt: TGTGCCAGCAGCTTGAGGGCAGGGGAAGAGACCCAGTACTTC

v_call: TRBV11-1
j_call: TRBJ1-4
clone_size: NA
d_call: NA
cdr3_aa: CASSSGTLNEKLFF
cdr3_nt: TGTGCCAGCAGCTCCGGGACTCTTAATGAAAAACTGTTTTTT

v_call: TRBV10-1
j_call: TRBJ2-7
clone_size: NA
d_call: TRBD1
cdr3_aa: CASRAPRQGTSSYEQYF
cdr3_nt: TGCGCCAGCAGAGCCCCCCGACAGGGAACCTCATCCTACGAGCAGTACTTC

v_call: TRBV5-4
j_call: TRBJ1-1
clone_size: once
d_call: NA
cdr3_aa: CASSTRQDTEAFF
cdr3_nt: TGTGCCAGCAGCACCCGACAGGACACTGAAGCTTTCTTT

v_call: TRBV2
j_call: TRBJ2-1
clone_size: NA
d_call: TRBD1
cdr3_aa: CASSRQGYNEQFF
cdr3_nt: TGTGCCAGCAGCAGACAGGGCTACAATGAGCAGTTCTTC

v_call: TRBV29-1
j_call: TRBJ2-3
clone_size: NA
d_call: NA
cdr3_aa: CSVAPTGGPDTQYF
cdr3_nt: TGCAGCGTTGCTCCGACCGGGGGGCCAGATACGCAGTATTTT

v_call: TRBV6-5
j_call: TRBJ1-6
clone_size: NA
d_call: NA
cdr3_aa: CASSYDSRVGSPLHF
cdr3_nt: TGTGCCAGCAGTTACGATAGCAGGGTAGGCTCACCCCTCCACTTT

v_call: TRBV2
j_call: TRBJ2-3
clone_size: NA
d_call: TRBD2
cdr3_aa: CASSTTVAGDQTDTQYF
cdr3_nt: TGTGCCAGCAGTACTACAGTAGCGGGGGACCAGACAGATACGCAGTATTTT

v_call: TRBV6-5
j_call: TRBJ2-7
clone_size: once
d_call: NA
cdr3_aa: CASSYGGGGSYEQYF
cdr3_nt: TGTGCCAGCAGTTACGGGGGGGGCGGGTCCTACGAGCAGTACTTC

v_call: TRBV28
j_call: TRBJ1-1
clone_size: NA
d_call: TRBD1
cdr3_aa: CASSFLPGLIGGGEATEAFF
cdr3_nt: TGTGCCAGCAGTTTTTTACCGGGTCTGATTGGAGGGGGCGAAGCCACTGAAGCTTTCTTT

v_call: TRBV7-2
j_call: TRBJ1-2
clone_size: NA
d_call: TRBD1
cdr3_aa: CASSLDRGHYGYTF
cdr3_nt: TGTGCCAGCAGCTTAGACAGGGGCCACTATGGCTACACCTTC

v_call: TRBV7-8
j_call: TRBJ2-1
clone_size: NA
d_call: TRBD2
cdr3_aa: CASSLGTSGGAWSYNEQFF
cdr3_nt: TGTGCCAGCAGCTTGGGTACTAGCGGGGGGGCTTGGTCCTACAATGAGCAGTTCTTC

v_call: TRBV7-9
j_call: TRBJ1-1
clone_size: NA
d_call: NA
cdr3_aa: CASSSGLNTEAFF
cdr3_nt: TGTGCCAGCAGCTCCGGGTTGAACACTGAAGCTTTCTTT

v_call: TRBV7-8
j_call: TRBJ1-1
clone_size: few
d_call: NA
cdr3_aa: CASSLTTGNTEAFF
cdr3_nt: TGTGCCAGCAGCTTGACTACTGGGAACACTGAAGCTTTCTTT

v_call: TRBV11-2
j_call: TRBJ2-2
clone_size: NA
d_call: TRBD1
cdr3_aa: CASSDSRDRETGELFF
cdr3_nt: TGTGCCAGCAGCGACTCCCGGGACAGAGAAACCGGGGAGCTGTTTTTT